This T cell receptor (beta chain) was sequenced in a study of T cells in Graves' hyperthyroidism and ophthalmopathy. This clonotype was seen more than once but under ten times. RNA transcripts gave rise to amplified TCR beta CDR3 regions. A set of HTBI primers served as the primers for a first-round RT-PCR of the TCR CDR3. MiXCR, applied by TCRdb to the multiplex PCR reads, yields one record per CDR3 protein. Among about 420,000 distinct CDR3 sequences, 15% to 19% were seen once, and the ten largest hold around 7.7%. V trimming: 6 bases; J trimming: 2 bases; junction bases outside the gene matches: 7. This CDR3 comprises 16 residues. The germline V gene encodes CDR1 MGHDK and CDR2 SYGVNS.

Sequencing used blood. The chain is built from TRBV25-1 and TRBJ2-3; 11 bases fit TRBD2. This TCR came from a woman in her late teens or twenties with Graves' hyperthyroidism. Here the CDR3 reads CASSRGTSGSTDTQYF. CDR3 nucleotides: TGTGCCAGCAGCCGGGGGACTAGCGGATCCACAGATACGCAGTATTTT. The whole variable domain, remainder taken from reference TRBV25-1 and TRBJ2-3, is EADIYQTPRYLVIGTGKKITLECSQTMGHDKMYWYQQDPGMELHLIHYSYGVNSTEKGDLSSESTVSRIRTEHFPLTLESARPSHTSQYLCASSRGTSGSTDTQYFGPGTRLTVL.